The present entry profiles one T cell receptor (beta chain) with its context. TCRdb called the 5' RACE reads again in MiXCR, with one record for every CDR3 protein. Here the sample spans around 80,000 distinct CDR3 sequences, roughly 5% being singletons. The sample belongs to a study of T cells of healthy individuals. The CDR3 runs to 15 residues. The trim removed 3 bases at V and 3 bases at J, leaving 1 base unmatched. This receptor was obtained from a female donor in good health. The rearrangement joins TRBV12-3 or TRBV12-4 to TRBJ2-2; 10 positions agree with TRBD2. CDR3 protein: CASSFSGGDTGELFF. The CDR3 DNA sequence: TGTGCCAGCAGTTTCAGCGGGGGGGACACCGGGGAGCTGTTTTTT.